The T cell receptor beta chain described here comes from a study of identical twins (dated by TCRdb to about 2016). About the investigation overall: TCR alpha and beta repertoires from monozygotic twins, unrelated adults of various ages and cord blood were deep-sequenced to test whether fetal clonotypes persist. Replicate twin experiments were performed at different times using different library preparation protocols to rule out contamination.

Libraries were made using 5' RACE. The run used an Illumina HiSeq 2000. Template switching introduced a universal primer binding site; the final cDNA contained a unique molecular identifier, enabling accurate counting of TCR cDNA molecules. First-strand cDNA for TCR alpha and beta chains was synthesized from specific primers in the conserved constant-segment region. To control for contamination, each cDNA library was double barcoded with a SMART-Mk sample barcode plus Illumina barcodes. TruSeq adapter sequences along with Illumina sample barcodes were introduced in two successive PCR steps. Sequencing of the TCR alpha and beta cDNA libraries was done on the Illumina HiSeq platform using custom primers. The original methods were these. MiGEC processed the raw reads to extract unique molecular identifiers, while MiXCR was used to determine the CDR3 positions. Recombination models were inferred per individual with the repgenHMM and IGoR tools using an EM algorithm. Shared clonotype analysis was performed with the tcR package in R, normalizing sharing by the product of cloneset sizes. To study raw recombination without the effects of thymic and clonal selection, out-of-frame nonproductive sequences were analyzed. Using fastp at Q25 and MiXCR, TCRdb reprocessed the public reads and kept productive beta chains. Each entry merges the rows of one CDR3 protein and shows their most common DNA and genes. TCRdb's processing, not the authors' own work, is the source of the V and J calls. In all, the sample holds roughly 240,000 distinct CDR3 sequences, and about 7% of those were seen once. The ten largest clones take up roughly 3.6% of the sample.

The CDR3 measures 16 amino acids from cysteine to phenylalanine. The kept DNA is CDR3 alone, 48 bases in frame from the first base. CDR1 and CDR2, looked up from the germline V gene (reference sequence), are LNHNV and YYDKDF. Trimming removed 3 bases from V and 0 bases from J; the gene matches leave 7 bases unexplained. The investigation overall reported the following: Compared with coincidental sharing between unrelated individuals, out-of-frame TCR alpha sequences shared between twins showed an excess of sequences with low generation probability. Because the same donors could not be followed over many years, conclusions were based on cross-sectional statistical analysis. Recombination models systematically underestimated out-of-frame TCR alpha sharing in monozygotic twins but agreed with sharing between unrelated individuals. The excess sharing between twins in beta out-of-frame sequences was weaker because fewer shared sequences reduced the signal-to-noise ratio. Fewer insertions were carried by abundant cord blood beta clonotypes, a similar but weaker trend appeared in young adult naive repertoires, and no such trend appeared in memory repertoires. Invariant T cells such as MAIT and iNKT could partly confound zero-insertion analyses, although diverse VJ usage argued against such confounding for most clonotypes.

Only healthy Caucasian donors were included. Three pairs of female monozygotic twins, all aged about 18 to 29 years, made up the twin cohort. Using Miltenyi CD45RO+ enrichment and human naive T-cell isolation kits, memory (CD45RO+) and naive T cells were isolated from PBMC. This clonotype turned up a few times. Its antigen has not been determined. No qualities accompany the bases; no much larger clone lies one base away. These data are also associated with another study on yellow fever vaccine responses in identical twins. As described in the second report: The authors reported that the T cell response to vaccination in identical twins appeared partly convergent and partly personalized. In the study, vaccine-responding T cell clones were precisely tracked in identical twins.

The rearranged segments are TRBV15 and TRBJ2-7; 8 central bases correspond to TRBD1. Source material: memory (CD45RO+) T cells sorted from blood. The meaning of the sample's cell subset or site label: CD45RO+ enriched T cells. The sequence came from a woman younger than 35 in good health. The DNA reads as follows: TGTGCCACCAGCAGGGCTACCGGGACAGGCTCCTACGAGCAGTACTTC. It specifies CATSRATGTGSYEQYF.